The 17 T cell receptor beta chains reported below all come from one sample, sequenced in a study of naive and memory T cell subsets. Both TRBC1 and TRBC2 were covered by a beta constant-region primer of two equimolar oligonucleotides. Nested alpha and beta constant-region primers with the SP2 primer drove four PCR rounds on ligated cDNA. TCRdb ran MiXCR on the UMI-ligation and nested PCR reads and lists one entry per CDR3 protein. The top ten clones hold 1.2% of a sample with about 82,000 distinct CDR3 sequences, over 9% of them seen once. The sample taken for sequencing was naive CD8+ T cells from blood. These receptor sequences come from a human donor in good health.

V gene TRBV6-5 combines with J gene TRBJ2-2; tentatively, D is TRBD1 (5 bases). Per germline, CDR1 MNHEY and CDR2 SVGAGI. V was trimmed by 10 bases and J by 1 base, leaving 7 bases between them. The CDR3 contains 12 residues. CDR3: CATGQNTGELFF. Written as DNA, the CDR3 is TGTGCCACCGGACAGAACACCGGGGAGCTGTTTTTT.

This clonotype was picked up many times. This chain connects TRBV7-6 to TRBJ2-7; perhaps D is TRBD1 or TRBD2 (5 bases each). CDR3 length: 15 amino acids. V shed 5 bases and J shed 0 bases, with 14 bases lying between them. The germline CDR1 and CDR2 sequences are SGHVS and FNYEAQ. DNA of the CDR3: TGTGCCAGCAGCCCAATCCGGGGCCACTCCTACGAGCAGTACTTC. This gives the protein CASSPIRGHSYEQYF.

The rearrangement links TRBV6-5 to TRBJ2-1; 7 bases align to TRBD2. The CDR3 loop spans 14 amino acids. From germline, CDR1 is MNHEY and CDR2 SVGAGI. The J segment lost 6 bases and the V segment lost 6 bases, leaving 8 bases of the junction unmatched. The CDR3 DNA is TGTGCCAGCAGGTCCGGGACTACCATCAATGAGCAGTTCTTC. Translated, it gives CASRSGTTINEQFF.

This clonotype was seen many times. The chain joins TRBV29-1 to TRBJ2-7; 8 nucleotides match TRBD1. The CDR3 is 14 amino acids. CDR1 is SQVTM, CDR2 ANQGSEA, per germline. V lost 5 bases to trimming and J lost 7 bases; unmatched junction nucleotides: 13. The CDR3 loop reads CSVFTQGASWEQYF. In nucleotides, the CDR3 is TGCAGCGTTTTCACCCAGGGGGCGTCGTGGGAGCAGTACTTC.

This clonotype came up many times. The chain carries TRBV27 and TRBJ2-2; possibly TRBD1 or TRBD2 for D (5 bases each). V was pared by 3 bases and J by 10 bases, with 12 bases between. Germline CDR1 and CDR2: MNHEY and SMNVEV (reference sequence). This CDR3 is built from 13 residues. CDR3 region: CASSFQGVEELFF. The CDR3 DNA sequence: TGTGCCAGCAGTTTCCAGGGAGTCGAGGAGCTGTTTTTT.

The CDR3 is CASSRGLAYNPEDKETQYF. In DNA form, the CDR3 reads TGCGCCAGCAGTCGGGGACTAGCTTATAACCCCGAAGATAAAGAGACCCAGTACTTC. This chain uses TRBV23-1 with TRBJ2-5; TRBD2 agrees at 9 bases. TRBV23-1 is known as an ORF, though its function is uncertain. J gave up 3 bases and V 4 bases, and 18 bases lay outside the gene matches. CDR3 length: 19 amino acids.

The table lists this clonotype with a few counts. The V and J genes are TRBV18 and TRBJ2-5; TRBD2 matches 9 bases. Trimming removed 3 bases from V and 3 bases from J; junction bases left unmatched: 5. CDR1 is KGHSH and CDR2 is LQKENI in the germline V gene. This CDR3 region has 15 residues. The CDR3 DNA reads TGTGCCAGCTCACCGATGCGGGAGGGCGAAGAGACCCAGTACTTC. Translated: CASSPMREGEETQYF.

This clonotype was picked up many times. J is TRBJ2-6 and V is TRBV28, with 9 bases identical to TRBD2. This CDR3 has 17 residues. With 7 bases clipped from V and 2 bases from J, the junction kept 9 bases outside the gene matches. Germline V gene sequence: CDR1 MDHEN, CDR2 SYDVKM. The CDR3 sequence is CASTVAGAGPGANVLTF. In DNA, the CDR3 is TGTGCCAGCACCGTAGCGGGAGCGGGGCCTGGGGCCAACGTCCTGACTTTC.

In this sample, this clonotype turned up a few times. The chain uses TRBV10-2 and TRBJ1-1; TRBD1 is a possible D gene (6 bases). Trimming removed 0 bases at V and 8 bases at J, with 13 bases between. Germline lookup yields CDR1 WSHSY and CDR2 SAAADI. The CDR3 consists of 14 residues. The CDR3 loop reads CASSESWGPPEAFF. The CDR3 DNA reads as TGCGCCAGCAGTGAGTCGTGGGGGCCACCCGAAGCTTTCTTT.

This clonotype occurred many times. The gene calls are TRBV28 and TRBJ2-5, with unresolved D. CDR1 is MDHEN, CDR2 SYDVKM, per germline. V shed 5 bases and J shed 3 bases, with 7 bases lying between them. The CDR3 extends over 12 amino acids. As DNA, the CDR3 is TGTGCCAGCAGTCCCGTAGAAGAGACCCAGTACTTC. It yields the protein CASSPVEETQYF.

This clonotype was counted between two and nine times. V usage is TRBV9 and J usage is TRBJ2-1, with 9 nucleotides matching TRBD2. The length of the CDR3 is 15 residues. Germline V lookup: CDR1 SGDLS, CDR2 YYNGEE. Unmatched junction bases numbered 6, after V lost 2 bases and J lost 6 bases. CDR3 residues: CASSVSGSRGNEQFF. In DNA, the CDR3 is TGTGCCAGCAGCGTTAGCGGGAGTCGGGGCAATGAGCAGTTCTTC.

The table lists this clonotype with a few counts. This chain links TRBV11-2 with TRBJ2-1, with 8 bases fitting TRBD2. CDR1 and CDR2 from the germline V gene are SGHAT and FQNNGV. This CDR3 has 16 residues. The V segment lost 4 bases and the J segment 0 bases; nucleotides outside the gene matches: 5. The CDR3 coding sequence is TGTGCCAGCAGCTCCGTAGCGGGGCCCTCCTACAATGAGCAGTTCTTC. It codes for CASSSVAGPSYNEQFF.

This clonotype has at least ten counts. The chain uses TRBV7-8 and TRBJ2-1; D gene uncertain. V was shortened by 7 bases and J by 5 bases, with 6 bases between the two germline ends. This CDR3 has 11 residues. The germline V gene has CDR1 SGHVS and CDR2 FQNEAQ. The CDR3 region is CASILNNEQFF. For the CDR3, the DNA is TGTGCCAGCATCTTGAACAATGAGCAGTTCTTC.

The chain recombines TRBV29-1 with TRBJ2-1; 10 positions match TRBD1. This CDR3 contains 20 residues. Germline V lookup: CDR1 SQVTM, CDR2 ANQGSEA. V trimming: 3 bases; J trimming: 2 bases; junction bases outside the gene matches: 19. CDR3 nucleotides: TGCAGCGTTGAGGGGGGCGGGACAGGGGACTACAACCCACCCTACAATGAGCAGTTCTTC. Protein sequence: CSVEGGGTGDYNPPYNEQFF.

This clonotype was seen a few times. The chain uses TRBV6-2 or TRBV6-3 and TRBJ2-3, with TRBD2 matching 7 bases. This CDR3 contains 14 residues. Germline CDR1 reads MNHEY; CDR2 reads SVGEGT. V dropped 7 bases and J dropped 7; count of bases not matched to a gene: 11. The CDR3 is CASTLGPSGNTQYF. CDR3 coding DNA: TGTGCCAGCACCCTGGGACCCAGCGGGAATACGCAGTATTTT.

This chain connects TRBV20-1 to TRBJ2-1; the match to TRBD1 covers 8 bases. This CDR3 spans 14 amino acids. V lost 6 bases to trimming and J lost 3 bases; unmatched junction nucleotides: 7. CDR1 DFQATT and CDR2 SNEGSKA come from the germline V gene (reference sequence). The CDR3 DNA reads TGCAGTGCAAGGGACAGGAGATTCTACAATGAGCAGTTCTTC. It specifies CSARDRRFYNEQFF.

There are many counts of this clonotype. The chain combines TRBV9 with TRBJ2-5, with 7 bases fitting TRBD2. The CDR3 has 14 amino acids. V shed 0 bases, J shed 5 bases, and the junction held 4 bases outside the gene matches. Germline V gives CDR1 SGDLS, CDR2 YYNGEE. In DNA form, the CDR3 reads TGTGCCAGCAGCGTAGACGGGAGGTGGGAGACCCAGTACTTC. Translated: CASSVDGRWETQYF.